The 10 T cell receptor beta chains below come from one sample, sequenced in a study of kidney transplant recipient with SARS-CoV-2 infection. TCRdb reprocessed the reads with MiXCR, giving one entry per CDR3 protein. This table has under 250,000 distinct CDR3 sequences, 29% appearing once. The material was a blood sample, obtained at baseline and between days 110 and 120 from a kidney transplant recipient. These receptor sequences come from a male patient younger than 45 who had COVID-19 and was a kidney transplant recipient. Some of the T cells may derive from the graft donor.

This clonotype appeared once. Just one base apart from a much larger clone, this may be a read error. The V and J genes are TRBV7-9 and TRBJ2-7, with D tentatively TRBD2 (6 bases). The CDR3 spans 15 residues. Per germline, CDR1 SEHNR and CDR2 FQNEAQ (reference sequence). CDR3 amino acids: CAGSLARGAGYEQYF. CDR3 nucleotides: TGTGCCGGCAGCTTAGCGCGCGGGGCGGGCTACGAGCAGTACTTC.

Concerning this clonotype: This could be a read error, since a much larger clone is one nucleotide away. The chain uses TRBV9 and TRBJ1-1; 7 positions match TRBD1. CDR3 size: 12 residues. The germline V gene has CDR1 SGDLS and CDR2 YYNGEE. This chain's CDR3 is CTSSVDDRVAFF. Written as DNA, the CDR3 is TGTACCAGCAGCGTAGATGACAGGGTGGCTTTCTTT. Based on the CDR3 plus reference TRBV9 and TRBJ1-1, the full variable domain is DSGVTQTPKHLITATGQRVTLRCSPRSGDLSVYWYQQSLDQGLQFLIQYYNGEERAKGNILERFSAQQFPDLHSELNLSSLELGDSALYFCTSSVDDRVAFFGQGTRLTVV.

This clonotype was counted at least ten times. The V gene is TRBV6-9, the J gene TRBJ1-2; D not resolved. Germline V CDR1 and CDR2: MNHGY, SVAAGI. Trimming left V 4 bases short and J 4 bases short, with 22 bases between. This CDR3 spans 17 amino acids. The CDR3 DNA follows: TGTGCCAGCAGTTTGCTCACGCCTTACGGAAAGACCTATGGCTACACCTTC. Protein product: CASSLLTPYGKTYGYTF.

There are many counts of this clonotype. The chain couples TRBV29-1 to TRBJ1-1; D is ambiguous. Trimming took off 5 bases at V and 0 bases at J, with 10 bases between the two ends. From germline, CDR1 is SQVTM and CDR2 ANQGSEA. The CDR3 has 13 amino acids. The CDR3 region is CSVQGGLNTEAFF. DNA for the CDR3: TGCAGCGTTCAAGGTGGGCTGAACACTGAAGCTTTCTTT.

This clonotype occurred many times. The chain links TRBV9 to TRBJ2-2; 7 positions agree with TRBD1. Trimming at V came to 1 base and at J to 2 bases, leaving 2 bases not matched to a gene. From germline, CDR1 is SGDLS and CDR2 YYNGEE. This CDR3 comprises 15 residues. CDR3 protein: CASSVTGVNTGELFF. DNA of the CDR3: TGTGCCAGCAGCGTAACAGGGGTTAACACCGGGGAGCTGTTTTTT.

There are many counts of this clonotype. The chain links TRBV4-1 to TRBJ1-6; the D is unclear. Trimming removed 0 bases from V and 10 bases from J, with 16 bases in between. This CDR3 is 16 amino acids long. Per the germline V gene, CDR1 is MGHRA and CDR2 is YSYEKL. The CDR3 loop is CASSQELDPGGSPLHF. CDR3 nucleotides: TGCGCCAGCAGCCAAGAATTAGACCCGGGAGGGTCACCCCTCCACTTT.

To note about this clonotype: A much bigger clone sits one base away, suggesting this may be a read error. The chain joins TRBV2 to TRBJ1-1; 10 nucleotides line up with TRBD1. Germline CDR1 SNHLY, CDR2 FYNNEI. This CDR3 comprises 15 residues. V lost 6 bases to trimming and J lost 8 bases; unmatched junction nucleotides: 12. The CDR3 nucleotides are TGTGCCAGCAGGAGGACAGGGGGTACGGCGGTCGAAGCTTTCTTT. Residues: CASRRTGGTAVEAFF.

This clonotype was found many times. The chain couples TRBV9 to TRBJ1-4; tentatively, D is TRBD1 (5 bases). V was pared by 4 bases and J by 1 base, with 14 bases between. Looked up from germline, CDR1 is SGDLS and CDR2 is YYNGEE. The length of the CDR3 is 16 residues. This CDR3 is CASSLGGGGTNEKLFF. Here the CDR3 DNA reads TGTGCCAGCAGCCTAGGCGGGGGTGGAACTAATGAAAAACTGTTTTTT. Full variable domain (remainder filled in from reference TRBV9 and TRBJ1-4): DSGVTQTPKHLITATGQRVTLRCSPRSGDLSVYWYQQSLDQGLQFLIQYYNGEERAKGNILERFSAQQFPDLHSELNLSSLELGDSALYFCASSLGGGGTNEKLFFGSGTQLSVL.

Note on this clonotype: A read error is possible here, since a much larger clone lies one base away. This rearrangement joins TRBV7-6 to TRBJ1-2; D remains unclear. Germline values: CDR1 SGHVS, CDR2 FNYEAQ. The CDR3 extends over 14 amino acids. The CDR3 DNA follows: TGTGCCTGCAGCTTAGGTGCGGGGAACTATGGCTACACCTTC. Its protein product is CACSLGAGNYGYTF.

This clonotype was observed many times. The CDR3: CASSSDGGAYYGYTF. The CDR3 bases are TGCGCCAGCAGCTCCGATGGGGGCGCTTACTATGGCTACACCTTC. The chain uses TRBV5-1 and TRBJ1-2, with D perhaps TRBD1 (6 bases). The CDR3 loop spans 15 amino acids. Trimming stripped 3 bases from V and 3 bases from J, with 15 bases between. Germline V gene lookup returns CDR1 SGHRS and CDR2 YFSETQ.